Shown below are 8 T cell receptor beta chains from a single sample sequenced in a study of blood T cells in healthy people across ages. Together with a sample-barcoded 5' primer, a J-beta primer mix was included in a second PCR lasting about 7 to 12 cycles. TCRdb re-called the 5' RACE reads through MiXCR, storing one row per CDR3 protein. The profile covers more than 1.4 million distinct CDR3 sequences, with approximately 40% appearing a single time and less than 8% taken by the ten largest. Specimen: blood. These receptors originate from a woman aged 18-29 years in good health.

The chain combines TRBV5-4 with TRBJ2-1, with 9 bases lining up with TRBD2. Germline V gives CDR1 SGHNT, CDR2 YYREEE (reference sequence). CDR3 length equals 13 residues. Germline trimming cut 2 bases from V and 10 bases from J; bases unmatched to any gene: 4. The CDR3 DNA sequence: TGTGCCAGCAGCTTCTATAGCGGGGGCGAGCAGTTCTTC. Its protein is CASSFYSGGEQFF.

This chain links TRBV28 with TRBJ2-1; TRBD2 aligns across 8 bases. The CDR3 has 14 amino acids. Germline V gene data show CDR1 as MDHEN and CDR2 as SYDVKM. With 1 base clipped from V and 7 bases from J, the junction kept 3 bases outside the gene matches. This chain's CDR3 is CASSLFGGANEQFF. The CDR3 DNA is TGTGCCAGCAGTTTATTCGGGGGGGCGAATGAGCAGTTCTTC.

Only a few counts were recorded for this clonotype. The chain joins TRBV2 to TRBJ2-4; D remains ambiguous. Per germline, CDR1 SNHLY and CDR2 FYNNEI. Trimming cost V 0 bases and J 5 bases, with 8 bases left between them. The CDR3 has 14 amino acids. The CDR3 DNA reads TGTGCCAGCAGTGAAGCGGGGATCGAAAACATTCAGTACTTC. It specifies CASSEAGIENIQYF.

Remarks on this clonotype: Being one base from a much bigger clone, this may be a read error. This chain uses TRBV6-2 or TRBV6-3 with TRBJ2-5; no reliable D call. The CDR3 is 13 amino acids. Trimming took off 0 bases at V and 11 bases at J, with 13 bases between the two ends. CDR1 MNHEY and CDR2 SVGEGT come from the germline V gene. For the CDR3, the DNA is TGTGCCAGCAGTTACTCTAGGTCCAATGAGCAGTACTTC. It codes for CASSYSRSNEQYF.

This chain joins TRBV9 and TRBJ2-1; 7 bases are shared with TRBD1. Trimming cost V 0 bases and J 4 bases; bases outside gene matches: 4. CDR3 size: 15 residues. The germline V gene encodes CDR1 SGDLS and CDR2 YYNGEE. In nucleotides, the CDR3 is TGTGCCAGCAGCGTAGGGGTGACAGGGTACAATGAGCAGTTCTTC. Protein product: CASSVGVTGYNEQFF.

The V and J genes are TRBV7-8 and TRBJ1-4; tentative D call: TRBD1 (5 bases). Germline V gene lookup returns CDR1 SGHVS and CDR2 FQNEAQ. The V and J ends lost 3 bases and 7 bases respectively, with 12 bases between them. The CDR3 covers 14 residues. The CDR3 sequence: CASSLGLGGEKLFF. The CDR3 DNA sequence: TGTGCCAGCAGCTTGGGATTGGGGGGTGAAAAACTGTTTTTT.

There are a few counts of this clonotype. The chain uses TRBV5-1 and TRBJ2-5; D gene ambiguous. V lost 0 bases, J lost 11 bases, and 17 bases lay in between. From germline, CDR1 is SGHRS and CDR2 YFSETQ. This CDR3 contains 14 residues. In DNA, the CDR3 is TGCGCCAGCAGCTTGGGTGGCCTCGGCAATGAGCAGTACTTC. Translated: CASSLGGLGNEQYF.

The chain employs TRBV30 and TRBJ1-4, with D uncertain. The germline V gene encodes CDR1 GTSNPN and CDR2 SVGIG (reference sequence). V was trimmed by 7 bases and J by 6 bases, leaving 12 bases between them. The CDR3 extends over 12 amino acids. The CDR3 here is CASRPSDEKLFF. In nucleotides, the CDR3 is TGTGCCTCCCGGCCAAGTGATGAAAAACTGTTTTTT.